The 13 T cell receptor beta chains given below trace back to one sample, sequenced in a study of CXCR3-negative and CXCR3-positive naive CD8 T cells. The TRB libraries of cDNA were built by UMI-labeled 5' RACE. TCRdb reanalyzed the 5' RACE reads and collapses them to one entry per CDR3 protein, without DNA. The sample has 130,000 to 150,000 distinct CDR3 sequences. Study-level results: In CXCR3-positive naive cells, the TRB CDR3s were more hydrophobic than in CXCR3-negative naive cells.

No antigen is known for these receptors. The source material was naive CXCR3+ CD8+ T cells from blood. Subset defined: CD45RO-CCR7+CD27+CD95- naive CD8+ T cells expressing CXCR3 (TNR3+). These receptors originate from a human donor in good health. Some clones in this sample may be carry-over from other donors' samples.

V usage is TRBV13 and J usage is TRBJ1-1. In germline, CDR1 is PRHDT, CDR2 FYEKMQ (reference sequence). The CDR3 is 12 amino acids. The CDR3 sequence is CASSLGIIEAFF. Full variable domain (rest looked up from reference TRBV13 and TRBJ1-1): AAGVIQSPRHLIKEKRETATLKCYPIPRHDTVYWYQQGPGQDPQFLISFYEKMQSDKGSIPDRFSAQQFSDYHSELNMSSLELGDSALYFCASSLGIIEAFFGQGTRLTVV.

V and J are TRBV27 and TRBJ2-5; TCRdb's assignment of TRBD1 cannot be checked, as there is no DNA. Germline values: CDR1 MNHEY, CDR2 SMNVEV (reference sequence). The CDR3 contains 14 residues. The CDR3: CASGQNDLQETQYF.

This chain joins TRBV14 and TRBJ2-1; without DNA, the TCRdb call of TRBD2 cannot be checked. This CDR3 region has 15 residues. Germline CDR1 and CDR2: SGHDN and FVKESK. The CDR3 reads CASSQVREPHNEQFF.

The chain is built from TRBV9 and TRBJ1-1. CDR1 is SGDLS and CDR2 is YYNGEE in the germline V gene. The CDR3 runs to 14 residues. CDR3 loop: CASSVGRMNTEAFF.

The rearrangement joins TRBV29-1 to TRBJ1-1. This CDR3 is 14 amino acids long. Per the germline V gene, CDR1 is SQVTM and CDR2 is ANQGSEA. CDR3 amino acids: CSVEETDLNTEAFF.

The chain joins TRBV11-2 to TRBJ2-2; TCRdb gives TRBD2 as the D gene, but with no DNA this cannot be confirmed. CDR3 size: 22 residues. The germline CDR1 and CDR2 sequences are SGHAT and FQNNGV. CDR3 loop: CASSFGSFLAGGGRVDTGELFF.

The rearrangement links TRBV20-1 to TRBJ2-3; with no DNA, the TCRdb D assignment of TRBD2 cannot be verified. The CDR3 loop spans 14 amino acids. Germline CDR1 DFQATT, CDR2 SNEGSKA (reference sequence). The CDR3 here is CSAQSSGIADTQYF.

V and J are TRBV19 and TRBJ2-1; TCRdb selects TRBD2, and the lack of DNA leaves this call unchecked. Per germline, CDR1 LNHDA and CDR2 SQIVND (reference sequence). This CDR3 is built from 20 residues. CDR3 in amino acids: CASSNALAGGPGEIYNERFF.

The rearrangement links TRBV6-6 to TRBJ2-4; the TCRdb call, TRBD2, lacks DNA for checking. Germline V gene sequence: CDR1 MNHNY, CDR2 SVGAGI (reference sequence). This CDR3 has 18 amino acids. The CDR3 loop is CASSRGTSGEGAKNIQYF.

The chain joins TRBV20-1 to TRBJ2-2; the D gene TCRdb calls, TRBD1, cannot be checked with no DNA. CDR1 DFQATT and CDR2 SNEGSKA come from the germline V gene (reference sequence). This CDR3 contains 14 residues. This CDR3 is CSASGTANTGELFF.

The J gene is TRBJ2-7, the V gene TRBV29-1; TCRdb lists TRBD2, though no DNA is available to test this call. Per germline, CDR1 SQVTM and CDR2 ANQGSEA. The CDR3 consists of 12 residues. CDR3 in amino acids: CSVLFGPLEQYF.

V and J are TRBV20-1 and TRBJ2-5; TCRdb outputs TRBD2, but without DNA this stays unchecked. This CDR3 region has 15 residues. Germline V gene sequence: CDR1 DFQATT, CDR2 SNEGSKA (reference sequence). The CDR3: CSARDLERELETQYF.

The gene calls are TRBV7-8 and TRBJ2-3. The CDR3 has 15 residues. Germline V gene lookup returns CDR1 SGHVS and CDR2 FQNEAQ. The CDR3 protein is CASSFSLRSADTQYF.